This T cell receptor (beta chain) stems from a study of OX40 agonist ivuxolimab in advanced cancers. Study context: Ivuxolimab is a fully human IgG2 antibody that activates OX40 (CD134). At about 81% male, the cohort had a mean age of 60 years, ranging from 23 to 79. Ivuxolimab doses were 0.01, 0.1, 0.3, 1.5, 3 or 10 mg/kg every 2 weeks.

Clones were sequenced by immunoSEQ multiplex PCR, and TCRdb holds only the in-frame ones, with some missing. The data hold under 85,000 clones, with over 80% observed a single time. Here the sequenced sample was CD4+ or CD8+ T cells sorted from blood, taken in a trial of the OX40 agonist ivuxolimab. The sequence came from an adult with an advanced solid tumor such as melanoma, head and neck, liver or kidney cancer.

The CDR3 DNA is TGTGCCAGCAGCTTCCAGTCCTCTAACACCGGGGAGCTGTTTTTT. This codes for CASSFQSSNTGELFF. The chain couples TRBV11-2 to TRBJ2-2; no clear D gene. V lost 3 bases, J lost 2 bases, and 10 bases lay in between. The CDR3 is 15 amino acids. From germline, CDR1 is SGHAT and CDR2 FQNNGV.